These 22 T cell receptor beta chains were all obtained from the same sample, sequenced in a study of shared clonotypes between healthy human individuals. Naive CD8 cells, CD45RO-negative and positively selected for CCR7, excluded terminally differentiated effector memory CD45RA+ cells. Method: immunoSEQ multiplex PCR; TCRdb's copy keeps in-frame clones and lacks some. The table records under 2,000,000 clones, about 95% of them present only once. Material for sequencing was naive CD8+ T cells sorted from blood. The receptor source for this set is a man younger than 35 in good health.

V and J are TRBV2 and TRBJ2-1; 8 nucleotides match TRBD1. The CDR3 has 14 amino acids. From germline, CDR1 is SNHLY and CDR2 FYNNEI. The trim removed 8 bases at V and 4 bases at J, leaving 7 bases unmatched. The CDR3 sequence: CASPGTGPYNEQFF. The DNA of the CDR3 is TGTGCCAGCCCCGGGACAGGTCCGTACAATGAGCAGTTCTTC.

This clone was detected once. This sequence joins TRBV18 and TRBJ2-3; 10 bases line up with TRBD2. J was trimmed by 5 bases and V by 3 bases; bases with no gene match: 8. This CDR3 region has 16 residues. Germline V lookup: CDR1 KGHSH, CDR2 LQKENI. In DNA, the CDR3 is TGTGCCAGCTCACCGTGGAGCGGGAGGGTGGTAGATACGCAGTATTTT. Protein sequence: CASSPWSGRVVDTQYF.

The J gene is TRBJ2-7, the V gene TRBV27; TRBD2 is a possible D gene (6 bases). This CDR3 spans 13 amino acids. CDR1 is MNHEY, CDR2 SMNVEV, per germline (reference sequence). V dropped 5 bases and J dropped 4 bases, with 12 bases sitting between them. CDR3 in amino acids: CASSPGEPYEQYF. DNA for the CDR3: TGTGCCAGCAGTCCGGGGGAGCCGTACGAGCAGTACTTC.

A word on this clone: Other DNA sequences in the sample encode the same CDR3. V and J are TRBV5-4 and TRBJ1-4; tentative D call: TRBD1 (5 bases). Trimming removed 2 bases at V and 8 bases at J, with 10 bases between. Germline assignment: CDR1 SGHNT and CDR2 YYREEE (reference sequence). CDR3 length equals 13 residues. The CDR3 coding sequence is TGTGCCAGCAGCTTCCAGGGCGGCGAAAAACTGTTTTTT. Its protein product is CASSFQGGEKLFF.

The chain employs TRBV6-5 and TRBJ1-3; no clear D gene. Trimming stripped 8 bases from V and 3 bases from J, with 11 bases between. The CDR3 is 13 residues long. Germline CDR1 MNHEY, CDR2 SVGAGI. The CDR3 here is CASSTDNGNTIYF. The CDR3 DNA is TGTGCCAGCTCAACTGATAATGGAAACACCATATATTTT.

The V gene is TRBV5-6, the J gene TRBJ1-6, with unresolved D. Trimming shortened V by 3 bases and J by 4 bases, and 8 bases separated the two germline ends. The CDR3 has 14 amino acids. Germline-derived CDR1 and CDR2 are SGHDT and YYEEEE. In nucleotides, the CDR3 is TGTGCCAGCAGCTCCGGACTGTATAATTCACCCCTCCACTTT. Its protein is CASSSGLYNSPLHF.

V gene TRBV28 combines with J gene TRBJ2-1; perhaps TRBD2 as D (6 bases). Trimming pared 2 bases from V and 9 bases from J, leaving 14 bases between. Germline CDR1 MDHEN, CDR2 SYDVKM. The CDR3 has 14 residues. This CDR3 reads CASSLANQRAEQFF. The CDR3 region has the DNA TGTGCCAGCAGTTTAGCCAATCAGCGGGCTGAGCAGTTCTTC.

The chain carries TRBV4-3 and TRBJ2-4; no definite D call. Germline-derived CDR1 and CDR2 are LGHNA and YSLEER. Trimming took off 1 base at V and 0 bases at J, with 4 bases between the two ends. The CDR3 contains 14 residues. CDR3 sequence reads: CASSQGLAKNIQYF. The CDR3 DNA reads TGCGCCAGCAGCCAAGGGTTAGCCAAAAACATTCAGTACTTC.

V and J are TRBV6-5 and TRBJ1-6; the D is unclear. V dropped 2 bases and J dropped 7 bases, with 15 bases sitting between them. Per germline, CDR1 MNHEY and CDR2 SVGAGI. The CDR3 sequence is 16 residues long. The CDR3 DNA reads as TGTGCCAGCAGTTACATCCGGACCGGCGAAAATTCACCCCTCCACTTT. It codes for CASSYIRTGENSPLHF.

The V gene is TRBV6-6, the J gene TRBJ1-2; no clear D. Trimming shortened V by 10 bases and J by 0 bases, and 12 bases separated the two germline ends. CDR3 length: 13 residues. Germline V CDR1 and CDR2: MNHNY, SVGAGI (reference sequence). As DNA, the CDR3 is TGTGCCACCAAGGGTTCAGCTAACTATGGCTACACCTTC. This sequence encodes CATKGSANYGYTF.

The chain carries TRBV13 and TRBJ1-1; D uncertain. The germline V gene encodes CDR1 PRHDT and CDR2 FYEKMQ (reference sequence). The CDR3 has 15 residues. V was pared by 3 bases and J by 0 bases, with 11 bases between. The CDR3 protein is CASSLRSTMNTEAFF. The CDR3 DNA sequence: TGTGCCAGCAGCTTGAGATCGACGATGAACACTGAAGCTTTCTTT.

The chain couples TRBV9 to TRBJ2-3, with a tentative D call TRBD1 (6 bases). Germline assignment: CDR1 SGDLS and CDR2 YYNGEE. This CDR3 spans 15 amino acids. The germline V and J ends were trimmed by 3 bases and 2 bases, with 13 bases remaining between them. The DNA of the CDR3 is TGTGCCAGCAGCGCCCAGGCAGGGGTCACAGATACGCAGTATTTT. Its translation is CASSAQAGVTDTQYF.

This clone appeared once. The V gene is TRBV19, the J gene TRBJ2-7; D is ambiguous. The CDR3 spans 14 residues. Germline CDR1 and CDR2: LNHDA and SQIVND (reference sequence). V lost 5 bases and J 0 bases, leaving 11 bases between the germline ends. CDR3: CASSVYADSYEQYF. As DNA, the CDR3 is TGTGCCAGTAGTGTTTACGCGGACTCCTACGAGCAGTACTTC.

V and J are TRBV5-6 and TRBJ1-1; 8 positions match TRBD1. Trimming cost V 2 bases and J 5 bases; bases outside gene matches: 11. The CDR3 totals 16 residues. Germline assignment: CDR1 SGHDT and CDR2 YYEEEE. The CDR3 sequence is CASSFRQGAVRTEAFF. The CDR3, as DNA: TGTGCCAGCAGCTTCCGGCAGGGGGCCGTTCGAACTGAAGCTTTCTTT.

J is TRBJ2-7 and V is TRBV28, with 7 bases lining up with TRBD1. Germline CDR1 MDHEN, CDR2 SYDVKM. The CDR3 contains 14 residues. V lost 7 bases and J lost 2; bases outside the gene matches: 8. The CDR3, as DNA: TGTGCCAGCAACGTATTAGGGACAGCCTACGAGCAGTACTTC. Its protein is CASNVLGTAYEQYF. The full variable domain, in which reference TRBV28 and TRBJ2-7 provide the parts outside the CDR3, is DVKVTQSSRYLVKRTGEKVFLECVQDMDHENMFWYRQDPGLGLRLIYFSYDVKMKEKGDIPEGYSVSREKKERFSLILESASTNQTSMYLCASNVLGTAYEQYFGPGTRLTVT.

This chain links TRBV10-2 with TRBJ2-7, with D possibly TRBD2 on 6 matching bases. The CDR3 is 13 residues long. V shed 7 bases and J shed 4 bases, with 14 bases lying between them. CDR1 is WSHSY, CDR2 SAAADI, per germline. The CDR3 DNA follows: TGCGCCAGCACCCCAACGGAGGGGTACGAGCAGTACTTC. Translation gives CASTPTEGYEQYF.

The chain recombines TRBV29-1 with TRBJ1-2; TRBD1 matches 10 bases. The germline V gene has CDR1 SQVTM and CDR2 ANQGSEA. Trimming cost V 1 base and J 4 bases; bases outside gene matches: 0. The CDR3 extends over 13 amino acids. CDR3 DNA sequence: TGCAGCGTTGAAGGGACAGGGGGCTATGGCTACACCTTC. Translating it yields CSVEGTGGYGYTF.

The chain carries TRBV1 and TRBJ2-1. TRBV1 is termed a pseudogene. The CDR3 contains 18 residues. The CDR3 spells CTSSQDIGRQVTYNEQFF. CDR3 DNA: TGCACCAGCAGCCAAGATATCGGGAGACAGGTAACCTACAATGAGCAGTTCTTC.

The rearrangement links TRBV27 to TRBJ2-7; D is undetermined. V was pared by 3 bases and J by 1 base, with 7 bases between. The CDR3 has 13 amino acids. The germline V gene encodes CDR1 MNHEY and CDR2 SMNVEV (reference sequence). For the CDR3, the DNA is TGTGCCAGCAGTTTTTCAACATCCTACGAGCAGTACTTC. This encodes CASSFSTSYEQYF.

This chain links TRBV19 with TRBJ2-1, with TRBD2 matching over 10 bases. The CDR3 has 16 amino acids. In germline, CDR1 is LNHDA, CDR2 SQIVND (reference sequence). Germline trimming cut 3 bases from V and 7 bases from J; bases unmatched to any gene: 9. The CDR3 DNA reads as TGTGCCAGTAGTATTGGGGTTGGACTAGCGGTAAATGAGCAGTTCTTC. Translated: CASSIGVGLAVNEQFF.

This chain connects TRBV7-6 to TRBJ1-3; D remains unclear. Germline loops: CDR1 SGHVS, CDR2 FNYEAQ. CDR3 length equals 17 residues. V was cut by 2 bases and J by 2 bases, with 16 bases left in between. CDR3 coding DNA: TGTGCCAGCAGCTTAATCGGAGGCCTTGAGGCTGGAAACACCATATATTTT. Its protein product is CASSLIGGLEAGNTIYF. The whole variable domain, filled in from reference TRBV7-6 and TRBJ1-3, reads GAGVSQSPRYKVTKRGQDVALRCDPISGHVSLYWYRQALGQGPEFLTYFNYEAQQDKSGLPNDRFSAERPEGSISTLTIQRTEQRDSAMYRCASSLIGGLEAGNTIYFGEGSWLTVV.

The J gene is TRBJ2-3, the V gene TRBV25-1, with D possibly called TRBD1 or TRBD2 (5 bases each). This CDR3 has 14 amino acids. V was clipped by 8 bases and J by 4 bases, with 16 bases between them. CDR1 is MGHDK and CDR2 is SYGVNS in the germline V gene. As DNA, the CDR3 is TGTGCCAGCGGCGAGTTGGGGGTGGCAGATACGCAGTATTTT. It encodes CASGELGVADTQYF.